These 16 T cell receptor beta chains came from one sample sequenced in a study of blood T cell repertoires in COVID-19. Using immunoSEQ multiplex PCR, the repertoire was profiled, and TCRdb retains in-frame clones only, with some absent. The sample has about 78,000 clones, roughly 90% seen once. Sequencing was carried out using peripheral blood. The receptors derive from an elderly woman with active or convalescent COVID-19.

The chain carries TRBV27 and TRBJ1-1; 11 bases align to TRBD1. With V trimmed by 2 bases and J by 1 base, 3 bases remained unmatched. From germline, CDR1 is MNHEY and CDR2 SMNVEV (reference sequence). The CDR3 spans 16 residues. CDR3 DNA sequence: TGTGCCAGCAGTTTAATGGGGACAGGGGGGAACACTGAAGCTTTCTTT. Its protein product is CASSLMGTGGNTEAFF.

V gene TRBV2 combines with J gene TRBJ2-1; 9 bases are shared with TRBD2. CDR3 size: 15 residues. CDR1 is SNHLY, CDR2 FYNNEI, per germline. Trimming removed 5 bases from V and 4 bases from J; junction bases left unmatched: 6. DNA for the CDR3: TGTGCCAGCAGTCTAGCGGGATGGGGGTACAATGAGCAGTTCTTC. Its protein product is CASSLAGWGYNEQFF. The full variable domain, rest sourced from reference TRBV2 and TRBJ2-1, is EPEVTQTPSHQVTQMGQEVILRCVPISNHLYFYWYRQILGQKVEFLVSFYNNEISEKSEIFDDQFSVERPDGSNFTLKIRSTKLEDSAMYFCASSLAGWGYNEQFFGPGTRLTVL.

The rearrangement uses TRBV6-2 or TRBV6-3 and TRBJ2-3; TRBD2 might be the D (6 bases). This CDR3 spans 13 amino acids. Trimming left V 5 bases short and J 2 bases short, with 8 bases between. Germline V lookup: CDR1 MNHEY, CDR2 SVGEGT. CDR3 loop: CASSQRATDTQYF. The DNA for the CDR3 is TGTGCCAGCAGTCAGCGGGCCACAGATACGCAGTATTTT.

V gene TRBV7-2 combines with J gene TRBJ2-7; the D is unclear. Trimming shortened V by 2 bases and J by 6 bases, and 11 bases separated the two germline ends. The CDR3 is made up of 13 amino acids. The germline gives CDR1 SGHTA, CDR2 FQGNSA. CDR3 region: CASSLNELSEQYF. The CDR3 region has the DNA TGTGCCAGCAGCTTAAATGAGTTGAGCGAGCAGTACTTC.

The gene calls are TRBV7-3 and TRBJ2-2; 8 bases map to TRBD1. V trimming: 7 bases; J trimming: 7 bases; junction bases outside the gene matches: 5. Germline values: CDR1 SGHTA, CDR2 FQGTGA. The CDR3 contains 13 residues. The CDR3 sequence is CASNTGGSGELFF. The CDR3 DNA follows: TGTGCCAGCAACACAGGGGGAAGCGGGGAGCTGTTTTTT.

The J gene is TRBJ2-1, the V gene TRBV28; a possible D gene is TRBD1 (6 bases). Germline V gene data show CDR1 as MDHEN and CDR2 as SYDVKM. The length of the CDR3 is 16 residues. Trimming removed 4 bases at V and 4 bases at J, with 17 bases between. The CDR3: CASSSHSGTPYNEQFF. The CDR3 DNA follows: TGTGCCAGCAGTTCCCATTCCGGGACACCGTACAATGAGCAGTTCTTC.

The J gene is TRBJ2-7, the V gene TRBV30, with TRBD2 matching over 10 bases. Germline CDR1 GTSNPN, CDR2 SVGIG (reference sequence). CDR3 length: 16 amino acids. The trim removed 4 bases at V and 6 bases at J, leaving 15 bases unmatched. CDR3 nucleotide sequence: TGTGCCTGGAACCTAGCGGGAGATCTGGTGGGGCGCGAGCAGTACTTC. Its translation: CAWNLAGDLVGREQYF.

This clone has a single count. The chain links TRBV18 to TRBJ2-5, with a possible D match to TRBD2 (5 bases). The CDR3 sequence is 15 residues long. The germline V gene encodes CDR1 KGHSH and CDR2 LQKENI. The V end was cut by 3 bases, the J end by 0 bases, with 11 bases between. CDR3 bases: TGTGCCAGCTCACCTTTCACGGGGAACCAAGAGACCCAGTACTTC. It translates to CASSPFTGNQETQYF.

The chain uses TRBV29-1 and TRBJ2-1, with TRBD2 matching 9 bases. Germline V gives CDR1 SQVTM, CDR2 ANQGSEA. J gave up 5 bases and V 7 bases, and 9 bases lay outside the gene matches. This CDR3 contains 14 residues. The chain's CDR3 is CSATTSGLNNEQFF. CDR3 DNA: TGCAGCGCCACGACTAGCGGACTCAACAATGAGCAGTTCTTC.

The CDR3 DNA reads TGTGCCAGCAGTTACTCGACGGGGGTTGGCACAGATACGCAGTATTTT. This translates into CASSYSTGVGTDTQYF. This chain uses TRBV6-2 or TRBV6-3 with TRBJ2-3, with D perhaps TRBD2 (6 bases). V was trimmed by 0 bases and J by 1 base, leaving 11 bases between them. The germline V gene has CDR1 MNHEY and CDR2 SVGEGT. The CDR3 is 16 residues long.

Only one count was recorded for this clone. CDR3 loop: CASSLGAQSTSEQYF. DNA for the CDR3: TGTGCCAGCAGCTTGGGGGCGCAATCTACCTCCGAGCAGTACTTC. The chain has TRBV5-4 and TRBJ2-7; no definite D call. The V and J ends lost 0 bases and 6 bases respectively, with 16 bases between them. Germline V gene sequence: CDR1 SGHNT, CDR2 YYREEE (reference sequence). There are 15 residues in the CDR3.

The rearrangement links TRBV6-5 to TRBJ1-5; 9 positions agree with TRBD1. This CDR3 has 15 residues. Germline-derived CDR1 and CDR2 are MNHEY and SVGAGI. Unmatched junction bases numbered 6, after V lost 6 bases and J lost 3 bases. The CDR3 sequence: CASRQGQGVNQPQHF. The CDR3, as DNA: TGTGCCAGCAGGCAGGGACAGGGAGTCAATCAGCCCCAGCATTTT.

This sequence joins TRBV7-9 and TRBJ2-7; 12 bases agree with TRBD2. Germline loops: CDR1 SEHNR, CDR2 FQNEAQ (reference sequence). This CDR3 contains 16 residues. Trimming at V came to 5 bases and at J to 0 bases, leaving 5 bases not matched to a gene. CDR3 amino acids: CASSAKTSGSSYEQYF. The CDR3 nucleotides are TGTGCCAGCAGCGCAAAGACTAGCGGGAGCTCCTACGAGCAGTACTTC.

Regarding this clone: Sequence at one end of the junction differs from germline and may be a read error. The rearrangement uses TRBV6-1 and TRBJ2-7; maybe TRBD1 (5 bases). Looked up from germline, CDR1 is MNHNS and CDR2 is SASEGT. CDR3 length equals 10 residues. The CDR3 protein is CASSEGGPHF. Written as DNA, the CDR3 is TGTGCCAGCAGTGAAGGGGGCCCTCACTTC.

The chain recombines TRBV27 with TRBJ2-2, with TRBD2 identical over 10 bases. Unmatched junction bases numbered 9, after V lost 7 bases and J lost 7 bases. The V gene's germline CDR1 is MNHEY and CDR2 SMNVEV (reference sequence). The CDR3 spans 15 residues. The CDR3 DNA is TGTGCCAGCACCCCCCTAGCGGGAGTGGGCGGGGAGCTGTTTTTT. Translation gives CASTPLAGVGGELFF.

The CDR3 sequence: CATSDFGVTDTQYF. The CDR3 DNA sequence: TGTGCCACCAGTGATTTCGGGGTCACAGATACGCAGTATTTT. V usage is TRBV24-1 and J usage is TRBJ2-3; weak D call: TRBD2 (5 bases). The CDR3 runs to 14 residues. V was shortened by 1 base and J by 2 bases, with 6 bases between the two germline ends. Per germline, CDR1 KGHDR and CDR2 SFDVKD.